The T cell receptor beta chain described here comes from a study of T cell responses to AZD1222 COVID-19 vaccine. Only in-frame clones appear in the TCRdb table, and some are missing; sequencing was by immunoSEQ multiplex PCR. Seen here are 110,000 to 150,000 clones, 85% to 95% observed once, and the top ten hold more than 8%. V lost 5 bases and J 1 base, leaving 14 bases between the germline ends. The CDR3 is 15 residues long. The V gene's germline CDR1 is LNHDA and CDR2 SQIVND (reference sequence). The study's findings and limits: Vaccine-related CD4 TCRs covered spike, predominating at 160-218 and 743-854. Increases in Spike-specific TCR breadth and depth were seen after two AZD1222 doses.

As regards this clone: Its antigen is currently unknown.

J is TRBJ1-1 and V is TRBV19; D is unresolved. The source was peripheral blood, collected on day 0 of AZD1222 vaccination. This clonotype was obtained from an adult in good health. CDR3 nucleotide sequence: TGTGCCAGTAGTTATCTTGGGCAGGAGAACACTGAAGCTTTCTTT. It specifies CASSYLGQENTEAFF.